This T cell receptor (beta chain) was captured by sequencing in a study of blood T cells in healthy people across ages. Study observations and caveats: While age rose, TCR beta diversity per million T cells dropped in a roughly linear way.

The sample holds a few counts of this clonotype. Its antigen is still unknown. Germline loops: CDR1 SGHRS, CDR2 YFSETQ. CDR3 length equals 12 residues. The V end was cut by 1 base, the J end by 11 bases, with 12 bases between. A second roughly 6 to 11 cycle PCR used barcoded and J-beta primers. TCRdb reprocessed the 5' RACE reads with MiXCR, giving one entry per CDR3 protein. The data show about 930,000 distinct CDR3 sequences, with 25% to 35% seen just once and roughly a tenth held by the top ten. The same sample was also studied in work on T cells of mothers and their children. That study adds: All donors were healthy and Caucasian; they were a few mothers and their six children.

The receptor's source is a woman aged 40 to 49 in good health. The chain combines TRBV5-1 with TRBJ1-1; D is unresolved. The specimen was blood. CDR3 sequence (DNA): TGCGCCAGCAGCTTGCCGGGGTGGGTGGCTTTCTTT. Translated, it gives CASSLPGWVAFF.